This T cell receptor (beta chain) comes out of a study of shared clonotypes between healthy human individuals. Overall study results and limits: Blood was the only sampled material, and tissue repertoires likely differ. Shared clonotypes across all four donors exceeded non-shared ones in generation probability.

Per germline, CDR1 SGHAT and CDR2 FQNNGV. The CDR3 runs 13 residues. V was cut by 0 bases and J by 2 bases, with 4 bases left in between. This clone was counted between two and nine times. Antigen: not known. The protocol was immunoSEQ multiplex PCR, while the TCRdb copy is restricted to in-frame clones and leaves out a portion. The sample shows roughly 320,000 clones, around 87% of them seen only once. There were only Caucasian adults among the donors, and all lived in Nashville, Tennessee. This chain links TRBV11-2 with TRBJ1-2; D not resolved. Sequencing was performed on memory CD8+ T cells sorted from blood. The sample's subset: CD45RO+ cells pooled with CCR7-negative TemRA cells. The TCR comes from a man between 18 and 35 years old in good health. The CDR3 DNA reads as TGTGCCAGCAGCTTAGACGGGAACTATGGCTACACCTTC. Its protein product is CASSLDGNYGYTF.